The 25 T cell receptor beta chains below all came from one sample that was sequenced in a study of regulatory T cells in long-lasting Graves disease. Arm-PCR of CDR3 regions and iRepertoire HTBI primers were used to build TCR beta libraries. TCRdb reprocessed the multiplex PCR reads via MiXCR and lists one record per CDR3 protein. The sample includes under 300,000 distinct CDR3 sequences, around 19% of them seen just once. The time point here: newly diagnosed GD, antithyroid drugs for less than 3 months. From PBMCs, RNA was extracted and then used to make the TCR library. The input for sequencing was peripheral blood mononuclear cells (PBMCs), taken at new diagnosis, from a patient treated with antithyroid drugs. These receptors were obtained from a female donor with Graves disease.

Many counts were recorded for this clonotype. This chain links TRBV20-1 with TRBJ2-1; 7 bases match TRBD2. Germline V gene data show CDR1 as DFQATT and CDR2 as SNEGSKA (reference sequence). V gave up 3 bases and J gave up 9 bases; unmatched junction bases: 5. CDR3 size: 12 residues. This chain's CDR3 is CSASAGVSEQFF. The CDR3 DNA reads TGCAGTGCTAGTGCGGGAGTTAGTGAGCAGTTCTTC.

This clonotype was picked up many times. CDR3 nucleotides: TGCAGCGTTGGGGCGATCCAAGAGACCCAGTACTTC. The encoded protein is CSVGAIQETQYF. V is TRBV29-1 and J is TRBJ2-5, with D unclear. CDR3 length: 12 residues. V was cut by 4 bases and J by 1 base, with 7 bases left in between. CDR1 and CDR2 (germline): SQVTM, ANQGSEA.

This clonotype was counted ten times or more. The V call is TRBV11-2, the J call TRBJ1-2; 7 bases fit TRBD1. V shed 5 bases and J 7 bases; nucleotides not matched to a gene: 7. The CDR3 is 13 amino acids. Germline V gene lookup returns CDR1 SGHAT and CDR2 FQNNGV. This chain's CDR3 is CASSPLTGTGYTF. In DNA form, the CDR3 reads TGTGCCAGCAGCCCCCTGACAGGGACTGGCTACACCTTC.

This clonotype appeared many times. The genes are TRBV11-2 and TRBJ2-1; D may be TRBD2 (6 bases). This CDR3 region has 13 residues. Per germline, CDR1 SGHAT and CDR2 FQNNGV. The V and J ends lost 5 bases and 9 bases respectively, with 14 bases between them. CDR3 DNA: TGTGCCAGCAGCGCTCTTAGCGGTCCTGAGCAGTTCTTC. Amino acids: CASSALSGPEQFF.

This clonotype was observed at least ten times. The rearrangement uses TRBV20-1 and TRBJ2-3; 8 bases fit TRBD1. With V trimmed by 6 bases and J by 4 bases, 6 bases remained unmatched. Germline CDR1 DFQATT, CDR2 SNEGSKA (reference sequence). The CDR3 runs to 13 residues. CDR3 DNA sequence: TGCAGTGCAACCACAGGGGGACCAGATACGCAGTATTTT. Its protein product is CSATTGGPDTQYF.

This clonotype was counted many times. The gene calls are TRBV18 and TRBJ2-1; 9 bases align to TRBD2. The length of the CDR3 is 16 residues. The germline gives CDR1 KGHSH, CDR2 LQKENI. V shed 3 bases, J shed 3 bases, and the junction held 6 bases outside the gene matches. CDR3 loop: CASSPMMTSGYNEQFF. In nucleotides, the CDR3 is TGTGCCAGCTCACCTATGATGACTAGCGGCTACAATGAGCAGTTCTTC.

Turning to this clonotype: One base away lies a much larger clone, so this may be a sequencing read error. CDR3 amino acids: CASSSQGAKNVQYF. The CDR3 bases are TGTGCCAGCAGTTCACAGGGTGCCAAAAACGTTCAGTACTTC. This chain links TRBV28 with TRBJ2-4; tentative D call: TRBD1 (6 bases). The CDR3 is 14 residues long. Germline CDR1 MDHEN, CDR2 SYDVKM.

The table lists this clonotype with many counts. This chain uses TRBV20-1 with TRBJ2-1; D is perhaps TRBD2 (5 bases). The CDR3 consists of 12 residues. Between the trimmed V and J ends, which lost 2 bases and 10 bases, there was a span of 12 bases. Looked up from germline, CDR1 is DFQATT and CDR2 is SNEGSKA (reference sequence). CDR3 in amino acids: CSARYSEREQFF. DNA for the CDR3: TGCAGTGCTAGATATTCCGAGCGGGAGCAGTTCTTC.

In this sample, this clonotype turned up many times. The chain is built from TRBV5-1 and TRBJ1-2; TRBD1 might be the D (5 bases). Between the trimmed V and J ends, which lost 0 bases and 6 bases, there was a span of 12 bases. CDR1 is SGHRS, CDR2 YFSETQ, per germline. The CDR3 length is 14 residues. In nucleotides, the CDR3 is TGCGCCAGCAGCTTGGGGGCAGGGAAGGATGGCTACACCTTC. Protein: CASSLGAGKDGYTF.

The chain combines TRBV29-1 with TRBJ1-2; TRBD1 might be the D (5 bases). Germline CDR1 SQVTM, CDR2 ANQGSEA. The V end lost 1 base, the J end lost 9 bases, and 12 bases lay between the germline ends. CDR3 length equals 12 residues. CDR3 bases: TGCAGCGTTGAAGGGGACGGGGATAGCTACACCTTC. This sequence encodes CSVEGDGDSYTF.

The rearrangement uses TRBV12-3 or TRBV12-4 and TRBJ1-6, with 8 bases that match TRBD1. The V gene end was trimmed by 5 bases and the J gene end by 5 bases; junction bases not matched to a gene: 5. The CDR3 runs 15 residues. The CDR3 nucleotides are TGTGCCAGCAGTCCCGCGGACAGGGATAATTCACCCCTCCACTTT. Residues: CASSPADRDNSPLHF.

CDR3 region: CSGVVGGAETQYF. The DNA for the CDR3 is TGCAGTGGGGTGGTTGGCGGGGCGGAGACCCAGTACTTC. V and J are TRBV20-1 and TRBJ2-5, with D maybe TRBD2 (6 bases). Between the trimmed V and J ends, which lost 7 bases and 5 bases, there was a span of 17 bases. The CDR3 has 13 residues. CDR1 and CDR2 (germline): DFQATT, SNEGSKA (reference sequence).

This chain links TRBV7-9 with TRBJ2-3, with D perhaps given as TRBD1 or TRBD2 (7 bases each). The CDR3 sequence is 19 residues long. Germline V lookup: CDR1 SEHNR, CDR2 FQNEAQ (reference sequence). Between the trimmed V and J ends, which lost 1 base and 5 bases, there was a span of 25 bases. For the CDR3, the DNA is TGTGCCAGCAGCTTAGGAAGGGCAGGGGGGGCCATGGAGGTAGATACGCAGTATTTT. Translated, it gives CASSLGRAGGAMEVDTQYF.

This clonotype was seen at least ten times. The chain combines TRBV12-3 or TRBV12-4 with TRBJ2-7, with D possibly TRBD2 on 6 matching bases. V lost 5 bases and J 5 bases, leaving 19 bases between the germline ends. This CDR3 region has 15 residues. CDR3 bases: TGTGCCAGCAGTACCGGACTACTGGGTGAGGACGAGCAGTACTTC. Translated, it gives CASSTGLLGEDEQYF.

In the case of this clonotype: One junction end disagrees with the germline gene, perhaps due to a read error. The chain has TRBV11-2 and TRBJ2-7; TRBD1 is a possible D gene (5 bases). Per the germline V gene, CDR1 is SGHAT and CDR2 is FQNNGV. The CDR3 has 15 residues. CDR3 nucleotide sequence: TGTGCCAGCAGCTTAAAGTGGGGCTCGGTCTACGAGCACTACTTC. Translated, it gives CASSLKWGSVYEHYF.

Many counts were recorded for this clonotype. The CDR3 protein is CASRAGAVTGELFF. DNA for the CDR3: TGTGCCAGTCGCGCAGGGGCAGTCACCGGGGAGCTGTTTTTT. This chain uses TRBV11-2 with TRBJ2-2; D perhaps matches TRBD1 (6 bases). CDR1 is SGHAT and CDR2 is FQNNGV in the germline V gene. V lost 9 bases and J lost 4, with 15 bases in between. The CDR3 extends over 14 amino acids. Variable domain in full (rest from reference TRBV11-2 and TRBJ2-2): EAGVAQSPRYKIIEKRQSVAFWCNPISGHATLYWYQQILGQGPKLLIQFQNNGVVDDSQLPKDRFSAERLKGVDSTLKIQPAKLEDSAVYLCASRAGAVTGELFFGEGSRLTVL.

This chain joins TRBV12-3 or TRBV12-4 and TRBJ2-1, with D uncertain. This CDR3 is built from 14 residues. V was pared by 5 bases and J by 3 bases, with 11 bases between. CDR3 region: CASSRSRGYNEQFF. CDR3 bases: TGTGCCAGCAGTCGATCTCGCGGCTACAATGAGCAGTTCTTC.

This clonotype was counted ten times or more. J is TRBJ2-5 and V is TRBV19, with a possible D match to TRBD2 (7 bases). The CDR3 consists of 14 residues. V lost 5 bases, J lost 7 bases, and 17 bases lay in between. Germline-derived CDR1 and CDR2 are LNHDA and SQIVND (reference sequence). The CDR3 loop is CASSPSRGGATQYF. Written as DNA, the CDR3 is TGTGCCAGTAGTCCCTCCAGGGGAGGGGCGACCCAGTACTTC.

This clonotype has at least ten counts. The chain joins TRBV6-2 or TRBV6-3 to TRBJ1-5; D gene ambiguous. The V gene lost 5 bases and the J gene lost 2 bases, with 13 bases spanning the gap. Germline CDR1 MNHEY, CDR2 SVGEGT. The CDR3 is 15 amino acids. CDR3: CASSPYRLGNQPQHF. As DNA, the CDR3 is TGTGCCAGCAGTCCCTATCGGCTAGGCAATCAGCCCCAGCATTTT.

This clonotype was recorded at least ten times. The V gene is TRBV7-9, the J gene TRBJ2-5; the D gene is possibly TRBD1 (5 bases). The CDR3 loop spans 14 amino acids. Trimming stripped 2 bases from V and 1 base from J, with 8 bases between. Germline lookup yields CDR1 SEHNR and CDR2 FQNEAQ (reference sequence). CDR3 nucleotide sequence: TGTGCCAGCAGCTTATCTAGGGGCCAAGAGACCCAGTACTTC. Translating it yields CASSLSRGQETQYF. Variable domain in full (rest from reference TRBV7-9 and TRBJ2-5): DTGVSQNPRHKITKRGQNVTFRCDPISEHNRLYWYRQTLGQGPEFLTYFQNEAQLEKSRLLSDRFSAERPKGSFSTLEIQRTEQGDSAMYLCASSLSRGQETQYFGPGTRLLVL.

On this clonotype: This likely traces to a read error, being one base from a far larger clone. This sequence joins TRBV12-3 or TRBV12-4 and TRBJ2-1, with 8 bases aligning to TRBD2. The trim removed 4 bases at V and 10 bases at J, leaving 12 bases unmatched. The CDR3 consists of 15 residues. The CDR3 DNA reads as TGTGCCAGCAGTTGGGGCGGGAGGCCACCTTACGAGCAGTTCTTC. Translation: CASSWGGRPPYEQFF.

This clonotype was recorded at least ten times. J is TRBJ2-3 and V is TRBV7-2; D is perhaps TRBD2 (5 bases). This CDR3 has 14 residues. Germline values: CDR1 SGHTA, CDR2 FQGNSA. Trimming left V 4 bases short and J 0 bases short, with 8 bases between. CDR3 loop: CASSWRMSTDTQYF. CDR3 DNA sequence: TGTGCCAGCAGCTGGAGGATGAGCACAGATACGCAGTATTTT.

This clonotype was detected many times. The chain joins TRBV29-1 to TRBJ2-3, with TRBD1 identical over 10 bases. Looked up from germline, CDR1 is SQVTM and CDR2 is ANQGSEA. The CDR3 spans 15 residues. Trimming removed 7 bases from V and 1 base from J; junction bases left unmatched: 8. The CDR3 DNA follows: TGCAGCGCTCCCGGACAGGGGGGGGGCACAGATACGCAGTATTTT. Translating it yields CSAPGQGGGTDTQYF.

The CDR3: CASSLLTQGNTGELFF. For the CDR3, the DNA is TGTGCCAGCAGTTTATTGACACAGGGGAACACCGGGGAGCTGTTTTTT. The chain has TRBV28 and TRBJ2-2, with D perhaps TRBD1 (6 bases). V lost 1 base to trimming and J lost 1 base, with 10 bases between them. The germline gives CDR1 MDHEN, CDR2 SYDVKM. CDR3 size: 16 residues.

The chain has TRBV28 and TRBJ2-2, with D possibly matching TRBD2 (6 bases). V gave up 10 bases and J gave up 0 bases, with 15 bases separating them. Looked up from germline, CDR1 is MDHEN and CDR2 is SYDVKM. The CDR3 contains 15 residues. The CDR3: CATNSAGTNTGELFF. DNA of the CDR3: TGTGCCACCAATTCGGCGGGGACGAACACCGGGGAGCTGTTTTTT.